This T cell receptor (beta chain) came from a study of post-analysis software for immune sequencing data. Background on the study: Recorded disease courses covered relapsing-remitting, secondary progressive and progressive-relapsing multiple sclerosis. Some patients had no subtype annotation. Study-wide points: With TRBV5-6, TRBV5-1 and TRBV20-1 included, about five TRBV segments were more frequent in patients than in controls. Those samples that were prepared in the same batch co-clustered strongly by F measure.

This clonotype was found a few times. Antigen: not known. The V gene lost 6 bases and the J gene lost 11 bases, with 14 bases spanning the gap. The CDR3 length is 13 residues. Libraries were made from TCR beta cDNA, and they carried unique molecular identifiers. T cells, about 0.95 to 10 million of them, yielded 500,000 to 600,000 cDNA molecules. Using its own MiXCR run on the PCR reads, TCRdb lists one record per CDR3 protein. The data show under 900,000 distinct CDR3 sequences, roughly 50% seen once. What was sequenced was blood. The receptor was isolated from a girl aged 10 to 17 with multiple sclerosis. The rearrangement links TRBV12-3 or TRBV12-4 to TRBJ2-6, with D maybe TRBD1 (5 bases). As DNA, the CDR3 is TGTGCCAGCAGGGCCGACAGCCGATACGTCCTGACTTTC. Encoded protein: CASRADSRYVLTF.